This T cell receptor beta chain was captured in a study of blood T cell repertoires in COVID-19. Study-level background: Samples representing acute and convalescent COVID-19 were sourced from the United States, Italy and Spain. Sample material is recorded as cDNA or gDNA derived from T cells, B-cell-depleted T cells, or PBMCs.

In the source study's methods: Scientists estimated how many nucleated cells there were by amplifying reference gene primers. Sequencing used immunoSEQ multiplex PCR; TCRdb keeps in-frame clones, though not all of them. V and J calls and clone size follow that table, whereas D and trimming were derived from the DNA. The data show about 140,000 clones, 88% seen once. Germline values: CDR1 LNHDA, CDR2 SQIVND (reference sequence). There are 12 residues in the CDR3. Trimming pared 7 bases from V and 4 bases from J, leaving 8 bases between. The chain recombines TRBV19 with TRBJ1-5, with no clear D. The clonotype was recovered from a woman aged 55-75 years with acute or convalescent COVID-19. Sequences were obtained from peripheral blood. The CDR3 loop reads CASKTANQPQHF. Here the CDR3 DNA reads TGTGCCAGTAAAACAGCAAATCAGCCCCAGCATTTT.